The source of this T cell receptor (beta chain) is a study of technical replicates of blood from a handful of donors. The germline V gene encodes CDR1 SGHRS and CDR2 YFSETQ. CDR3 length: 14 amino acids. Between the trimmed V and J ends, which lost 4 bases and 3 bases, there was a span of 13 bases. Method: immunoSEQ multiplex PCR; TCRdb's copy keeps in-frame clones and lacks some. This table has some 98,000 clones, around 95% appearing once. A few counts support this clone. The sequenced material came from T cells isolated from PBMCs. This clonotype was obtained from a human donor in good health. The chain employs TRBV5-1 and TRBJ1-1; a weak D match, TRBD1 (6 bases). The chain's CDR3 is CASSALGGDTEAFF. CDR3 DNA sequence: TGCGCCAGCAGCGCATTAGGGGGGGACACTGAAGCTTTCTTT. The variable domain in full, completed from reference TRBV5-1 and TRBJ1-1, reads KAGVTQTPRYLIKTRGQQVTLSCSPISGHRSVSWYQQTPGQGLQFLFEYFSETQRNKGNFPGRFSGRQFSNSRSEMNVSTLELGDSALYLCASSALGGDTEAFFGQGTRLTVV.